Given below is one T cell receptor (beta chain) in context. This sample was taken from a study of blood T cell repertoires in COVID-19. In the study overall: Samples of COVID-19 (acute and convalescent) were obtained from the United States, Italy and Spain. The analysed material was cDNA or gDNA that came from T cells, B-cell-depleted T cells, or PBMCs.

Germline CDR1 MGHRA, CDR2 YSYEKL. The ends lost 3 bases at V and 8 bases at J; junction bases unmatched: 8. CDR3 length equals 14 residues. Repertoires were generated with immunoSEQ multiplex PCR, while TCRdb's copy carries only in-frame clones and drops some. The table shows a few hundred thousand clones, with around 87% occurring only once. Sequencing was done on a sample of peripheral blood. The clonotype was recovered from a woman in her seventies with active or convalescent COVID-19. The chain recombines TRBV4-1 with TRBJ1-2; the match to TRBD1 covers 8 bases. CDR3 sequence (DNA): TGCGCCAGCAGCCATGGCAGGGGGCTAGGAGGCTACACCTTC. It specifies CASSHGRGLGGYTF.